The rows below give T cell receptor beta chains drawn from one sample of a study of cytomegalovirus exposure and HLA in healthy donors. Clones were read by immunoSEQ multiplex PCR, and TCRdb kept only the in-frame ones, dropping some. The data contain 150,000 to 160,000 clones, approximately 85% of them singletons. Sample: PBMCs. Every receptor here comes from a woman aged 18-29 years in good health and CMV-seronegative. The CDR3 runs from the conserved cysteine through the conserved F or W. A D gene is named only where the DNA matches it firmly. The size entry is marked missing in some rows and otherwise reads once, few, many or a size class.

length	size	V	J	D	CDR3	DNA
14	.	TRBV7-2	TRBJ2-5	TRBD2	CASSPPGGQETQYF	TGTGCCAGCAGCCCCCCGGGAGGGCAAGAGACCCAGTACTTC
17	.	TRBV4-3	TRBJ2-3	TRBD2	CASSLRGGAGGADTQYF	TGCGCCAGCAGCCTCCGAGGGGGAGCGGGAGGGGCAGATACGCAGTATTTT
17	.	TRBV7-8	TRBJ2-3	TRBD2	CASSPRLAGPSTDTQYF	TGTGCCAGCAGCCCCCGGTTAGCGGGGCCTAGCACAGATACGCAGTATTTT
17	.	TRBV30	TRBJ2-7	TRBD2	CAWSVQRTSGTLAEQYF	TGTGCCTGGAGTGTACAAAGGACTAGCGGGACTCTGGCCGAGCAGTACTTC
15	.	TRBV2	TRBJ1-3	TRBD1	CASRPPGTAGNTIYF	TGTGCCTCCCGACCGCCCGGGACAGCAGGAAACACCATATATTTT
15	.	TRBV11-2	TRBJ1-6	.	CASQPGVTANSPLHF	TGTGCCAGCCAGCCCGGGGTTACAGCAAATTCACCCCTCCACTTT
19	.	TRBV10-1	TRBJ1-4	TRBD1	CASSESRWGQDPTNEKLFF	TGCGCCAGCAGTGAGTCTCGCTGGGGACAGGATCCAACTAATGAAAAACTGTTTTTT
12	.	TRBV7-2	TRBJ2-4	.	CASSLGGYIQYF	TGTGCCAGCAGCCTGGGCGGGTACATTCAGTACTTC
14	.	TRBV5-1	TRBJ2-7	TRBD1	CASSSGQGRDEQYF	TGCGCCAGCAGCTCTGGACAGGGAAGAGACGAGCAGTACTTC
15	.	TRBV5-1	TRBJ2-1	.	CASRRDVDSYNEQFF	TGCGCCAGCAGGCGGGACGTTGACTCCTACAATGAGCAGTTCTTC
13	.	TRBV28	TRBJ1-2	.	CASSTMGHYGYTF	TGTGCCAGCAGTACAATGGGCCACTATGGCTACACCTTC
14	few	TRBV5-1	TRBJ2-2	TRBD1	CASSGQGNTGELFF	TGCGCCAGCAGTGGACAGGGGAACACCGGGGAGCTGTTTTTT
14	.	TRBV18	TRBJ1-5	.	CASSLPGGNQPQHF	TGTGCCAGCTCACTTCCAGGGGGCAATCAGCCCCAGCATTTT
14	.	TRBV6-1	TRBJ1-1	.	CASSEVGQNTEAFF	TGTGCCAGCAGTGAAGTGGGACAGAACACTGAAGCTTTCTTT
17	.	TRBV6-1	TRBJ1-2	TRBD1	CASSGLGQGDFPYGYTF	TGTGCCAGCAGTGGGCTCGGACAGGGCGACTTTCCCTATGGCTACACCTTC
17	.	TRBV5-1	TRBJ2-1	TRBD2	CASSLVPLAGEYNEQFF	TGCGCCAGCAGCTTGGTCCCCCTAGCGGGCGAATACAATGAGCAGTTCTTC
15	.	TRBV7-8	TRBJ2-7	TRBD2	CASRAGLAGAYEQYF	TGTGCCAGCAGGGCCGGACTAGCGGGAGCCTACGAGCAGTACTTC
17	once	TRBV28	TRBJ2-7	TRBD1	CASSKPPGQGDSYEQYF	TGTGCCAGCAGTAAACCTCCGGGACAGGGGGACTCCTACGAGCAGTACTTC
14	.	TRBV27	TRBJ1-6	TRBD1	CASSQGAKNSPLHF	TGTGCCAGCAGCCAGGGGGCGAAGAATTCACCCCTCCACTTT
15	.	TRBV7-9	TRBJ1-4	.	CASSLTGVANEKLFF	TGTGCCAGCAGCTTAACCGGTGTAGCTAATGAAAAACTGTTTTTT
15	.	TRBV11-2	TRBJ2-1	TRBD2	CASSPTSGSYHEQFF	TGTGCCAGCAGCCCTACTAGCGGGAGTTACCATGAGCAGTTCTTC
16	.	TRBV4-1	TRBJ2-5	TRBD2	CASSDPGLAGVETQYF	TGCGCCAGCAGCGACCCGGGACTAGCGGGGGTAGAGACCCAGTACTTC
16	few	TRBV10-1	TRBJ2-7	TRBD1	CASSLRRDRVREEQYF	TGCGCCAGCAGTCTCCGCCGGGACAGGGTGCGGGAAGAGCAGTACTTC
14	few	TRBV2	TRBJ1-2	.	CASSDIQGRGGYTF	TGTGCCAGCAGTGATATTCAGGGTAGGGGGGGCTACACCTTC
14	.	TRBV5-4	TRBJ1-6	.	CASSTGLYNSPLHF	TGTGCCAGCAGCACAGGGTTGTATAATTCACCCCTCCACTTT
18	.	TRBV27	TRBJ2-7	TRBD2	CASSLSGLGGGNSYEQYF	TGTGCCAGCAGTTTATCCGGCCTTGGGGGGGGTAACTCCTACGAGCAGTACTTC
14	once	TRBV28	TRBJ1-5	.	CASWVGHSNQPQHF	TGTGCCAGCTGGGTAGGACATAGCAATCAGCCCCAGCATTTT
13	.	TRBV2	TRBJ1-1	.	CASSGPRNTEAFF	TGTGCCAGCAGTGGTCCCAGGAACACTGAAGCTTTCTTT
17	.	TRBV2	TRBJ1-2	.	CASSDPAGDGANYGYTF	TGTGCCAGCAGTGACCCGGCAGGGGATGGTGCTAACTATGGCTACACCTTC
14	.	TRBV27	TRBJ2-7	.	CASSIRQASYEQYF	TGTGCCAGCAGCATTAGACAGGCCTCCTACGAGCAGTACTTC
17	.	TRBV15	TRBJ2-1	TRBD2	CATDPGVGLAGGNEQFF	TGTGCCACCGACCCTGGGGTTGGGCTAGCGGGGGGCAATGAGCAGTTCTTC